The 11 T cell receptor beta chains presented below share a single source sample, sequenced in a study of blood T cell repertoires in COVID-19. Using immunoSEQ multiplex PCR, the repertoire was profiled, and TCRdb retains in-frame clones only, with some absent. The repertoire holds 200,000 or so clones, with 70% to 90% as singletons. The specimen sequenced was peripheral blood. The receptors shown here come from a human donor with active or convalescent COVID-19. The donor label of this sample is uncertain.

This sequence joins TRBV7-3 and TRBJ1-1, with D possibly being TRBD1 (5 bases). This CDR3 contains 14 residues. Germline V gene sequence: CDR1 SGHTA, CDR2 FQGTGA. Trimming shortened V by 2 bases and J by 0 bases, and 7 bases separated the two germline ends. Written as DNA, the CDR3 is TGTGCCAGCAGCTTAGGGGGGATGAACACTGAAGCTTTCTTT. Translated, it gives CASSLGGMNTEAFF.

The gene calls are TRBV4-1 and TRBJ2-7; D uncertain. V gave up 5 bases and J gave up 5 bases, with 13 bases separating them. Germline-derived CDR1 and CDR2 are MGHRA and YSYEKL. The CDR3 runs to 13 residues. The CDR3 sequence: CASSKISTDEQYF. The DNA of the CDR3 is TGCGCCAGCAGCAAGATAAGCACGGACGAGCAGTACTTC.

V and J are TRBV6-5 and TRBJ1-5; TRBD1 might be the D (5 bases). The length of the CDR3 is 13 residues. Germline CDR1 is MNHEY and CDR2 is SVGAGI. V was pared by 8 bases and J by 3 bases, with 11 bases between. The CDR3 DNA reads TGTGCCAGCGAGACAGCATTCAATCAGCCCCAGCATTTT. Amino acid sequence: CASETAFNQPQHF.

CDR3 bases: TGCAGCGTAAACGCCGACAGGGGCCCCTACGAGCAGTACTTC. Residues: CSVNADRGPYEQYF. The J gene is TRBJ2-7, the V gene TRBV29-1; 8 nucleotides line up with TRBD1. Per germline, CDR1 SQVTM and CDR2 ANQGSEA. With 6 bases clipped from V and 2 bases from J, the junction kept 9 bases outside the gene matches. This CDR3 comprises 14 residues.

The chain is built from TRBV5-1 and TRBJ1-2; D gene ambiguous. The CDR3 has 14 residues. Trimming removed 3 bases from V and 0 bases from J, with 9 bases in between. The germline V gene encodes CDR1 SGHRS and CDR2 YFSETQ. The CDR3 is CASSSDKTNYGYTF. CDR3 in DNA: TGCGCCAGCAGCTCCGACAAGACTAACTATGGCTACACCTTC.

This clone was observed a single time. This chain connects TRBV11-2 to TRBJ2-2; the D gene is possibly TRBD2 (5 bases). V lost 1 base and J 0 bases, leaving 6 bases between the germline ends. The CDR3 has 15 residues. The germline V gene has CDR1 SGHAT and CDR2 FQNNGV. The CDR3 spells CASSLAGTNTGELFF. CDR3 DNA: TGTGCCAGCAGCTTAGCCGGGACGAACACCGGGGAGCTGTTTTTT.

The V and J genes are TRBV3-1 (or the pseudogene TRBV3-2) and TRBJ1-6; TRBD1 matches 8 bases. This CDR3 is 14 amino acids long. From germline, CDR1 is LGHDT and CDR2 YNNKEL (reference sequence). Trimming removed 1 base from V and 9 bases from J; junction bases left unmatched: 2. The CDR3, as DNA: TGTGCCAGCAGCCAAGCAGGGGGCATTTCACCCCTCCACTTT. This encodes CASSQAGGISPLHF.

V and J are TRBV2 and TRBJ1-2; TRBD1 matches 7 bases. Germline V lookup: CDR1 SNHLY, CDR2 FYNNEI. This CDR3 is 13 amino acids long. V dropped 5 bases and J dropped 3; count of bases not matched to a gene: 3. Written as DNA, the CDR3 is TGTGCCAGCAGTTTCGACAGGGACTATGGCTACACCTTC. Amino acids: CASSFDRDYGYTF.

The chain uses TRBV19 and TRBJ1-1; 8 bases are a match to TRBD1. Trimming cost V 5 bases and J 0 bases; bases outside gene matches: 2. CDR1 is LNHDA and CDR2 is SQIVND in the germline V gene (reference sequence). This CDR3 contains 14 residues. DNA of the CDR3: TGTGCCAGTAGTCGGACAGGGATGAACACTGAAGCTTTCTTT. Protein: CASSRTGMNTEAFF.

V and J are TRBV6-6 and TRBJ1-4; D gene uncertain. The CDR3 runs 14 residues. Germline CDR1 reads MNHNY; CDR2 reads SVGAGI (reference sequence). V dropped 10 bases and J dropped 0 bases, with 12 bases sitting between them. For the CDR3, the DNA is TGTGCCACTACACCCCAGGCAACTAATGAAAAACTGTTTTTT. Its protein product is CATTPQATNEKLFF.

The table lists this clone with a count of one. This rearrangement joins TRBV6-5 to TRBJ2-7, with TRBD2 identical over 7 bases. The junction had 8 bases not matched to a gene; V was cut back by 2 bases and J by 1 base. The germline CDR1 and CDR2 sequences are MNHEY and SVGAGI. This CDR3 contains 16 residues. CDR3: CASSYPSSGPSYEQYF. CDR3 coding DNA: TGTGCCAGCAGTTACCCATCTAGCGGTCCGTCCTACGAGCAGTACTTC.